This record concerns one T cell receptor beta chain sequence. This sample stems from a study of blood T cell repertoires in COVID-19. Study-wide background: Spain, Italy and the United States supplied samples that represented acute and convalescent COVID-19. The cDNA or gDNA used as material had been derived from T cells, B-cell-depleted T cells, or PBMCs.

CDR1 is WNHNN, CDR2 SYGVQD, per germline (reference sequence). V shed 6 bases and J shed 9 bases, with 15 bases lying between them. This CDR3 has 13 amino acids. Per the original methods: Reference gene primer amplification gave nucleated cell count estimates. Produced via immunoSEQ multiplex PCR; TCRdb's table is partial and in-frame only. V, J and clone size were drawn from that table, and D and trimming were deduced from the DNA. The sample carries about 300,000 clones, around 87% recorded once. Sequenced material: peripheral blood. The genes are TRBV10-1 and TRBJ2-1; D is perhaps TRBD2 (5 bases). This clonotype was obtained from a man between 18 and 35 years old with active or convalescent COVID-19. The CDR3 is CASSNTLAGEQFF. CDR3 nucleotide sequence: TGCGCCAGCAGCAATACCCTTGCGGGTGAGCAGTTCTTC.